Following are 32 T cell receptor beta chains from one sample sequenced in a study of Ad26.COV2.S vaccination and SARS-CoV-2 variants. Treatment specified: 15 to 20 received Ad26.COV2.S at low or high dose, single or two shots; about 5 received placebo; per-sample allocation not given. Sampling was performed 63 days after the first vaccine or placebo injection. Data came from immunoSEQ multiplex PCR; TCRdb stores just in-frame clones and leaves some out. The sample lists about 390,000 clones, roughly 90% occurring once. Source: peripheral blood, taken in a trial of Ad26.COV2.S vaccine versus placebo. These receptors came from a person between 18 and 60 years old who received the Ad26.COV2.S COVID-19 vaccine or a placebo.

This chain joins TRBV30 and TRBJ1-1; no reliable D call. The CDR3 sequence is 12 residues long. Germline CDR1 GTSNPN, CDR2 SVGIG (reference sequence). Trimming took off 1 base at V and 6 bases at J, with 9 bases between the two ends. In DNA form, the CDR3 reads TGTGCCTGGAGTGCCTCCGGGTCTGAAGCTTTCTTT. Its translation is CAWSASGSEAFF.

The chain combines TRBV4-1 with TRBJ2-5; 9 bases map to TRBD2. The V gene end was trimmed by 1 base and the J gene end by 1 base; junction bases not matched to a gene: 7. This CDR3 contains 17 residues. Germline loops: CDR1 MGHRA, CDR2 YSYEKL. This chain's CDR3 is CASSQGRRGGAQETQYF. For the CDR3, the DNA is TGCGCCAGCAGCCAAGGGCGGCGCGGGGGGGCCCAAGAGACCCAGTACTTC.

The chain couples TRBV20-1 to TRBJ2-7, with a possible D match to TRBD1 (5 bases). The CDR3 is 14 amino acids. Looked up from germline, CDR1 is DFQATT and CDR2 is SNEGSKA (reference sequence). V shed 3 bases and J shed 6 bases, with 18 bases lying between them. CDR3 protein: CSASNWPLGREQYF. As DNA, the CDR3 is TGCAGTGCTAGTAACTGGCCCCTGGGGCGCGAGCAGTACTTC.

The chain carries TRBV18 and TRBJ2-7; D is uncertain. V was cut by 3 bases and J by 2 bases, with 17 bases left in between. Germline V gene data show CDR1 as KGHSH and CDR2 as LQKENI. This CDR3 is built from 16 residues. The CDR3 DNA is TGTGCCAGCTCACCGGGGATGGGTACCCTAGCCTACGAGCAGTACTTC. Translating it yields CASSPGMGTLAYEQYF. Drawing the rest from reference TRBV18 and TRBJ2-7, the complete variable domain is NAGVMQNPRHLVRRRGQEARLRCSPMKGHSHVYWYRQLPEEGLKFMVYLQKENIIDESGMPKERFSAEFPKEGPSILRIQQVVRGDSAAYFCASSPGMGTLAYEQYFGPGTRLTVT.

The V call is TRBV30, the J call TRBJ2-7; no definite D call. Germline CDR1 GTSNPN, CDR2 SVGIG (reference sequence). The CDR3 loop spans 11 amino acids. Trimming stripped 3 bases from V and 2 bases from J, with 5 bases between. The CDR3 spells CAWRPPYEQYF. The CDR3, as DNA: TGTGCCTGGAGACCGCCCTACGAGCAGTACTTC.

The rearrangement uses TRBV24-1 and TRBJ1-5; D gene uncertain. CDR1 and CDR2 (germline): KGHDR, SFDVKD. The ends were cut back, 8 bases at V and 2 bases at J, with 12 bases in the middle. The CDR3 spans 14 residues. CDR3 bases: TGTGCCACCACGACACCCCCAGGCAATCAGCCCCAGCATTTT. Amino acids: CATTTPPGNQPQHF.

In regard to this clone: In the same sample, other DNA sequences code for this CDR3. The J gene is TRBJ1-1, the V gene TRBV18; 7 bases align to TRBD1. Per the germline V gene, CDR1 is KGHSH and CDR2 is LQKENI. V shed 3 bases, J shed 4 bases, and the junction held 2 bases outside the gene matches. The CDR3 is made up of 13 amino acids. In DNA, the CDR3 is TGTGCCAGCTCACCCCAGGGGGGCACTGAAGCTTTCTTT. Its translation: CASSPQGGTEAFF.

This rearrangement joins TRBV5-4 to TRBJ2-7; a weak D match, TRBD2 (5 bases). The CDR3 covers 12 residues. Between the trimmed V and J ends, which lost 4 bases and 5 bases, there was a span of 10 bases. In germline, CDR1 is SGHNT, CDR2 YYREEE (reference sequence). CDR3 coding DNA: TGTGCCAGCAGCCTAGCTCCCCACGAGCAGTACTTC. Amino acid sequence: CASSLAPHEQYF.

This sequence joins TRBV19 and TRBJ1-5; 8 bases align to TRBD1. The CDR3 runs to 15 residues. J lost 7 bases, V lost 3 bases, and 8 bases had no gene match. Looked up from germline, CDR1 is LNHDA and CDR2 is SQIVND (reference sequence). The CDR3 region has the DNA TGTGCCAGTAGTATCCCGACAGGGGCGGAACAGCCCCAGCATTTT. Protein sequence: CASSIPTGAEQPQHF.

CDR3 region: CASSQLSQGHLGNTIYF. The CDR3, as DNA: TGCGCCAGCAGCCAACTAAGCCAAGGGCATCTTGGAAACACCATATATTTT. The rearrangement uses TRBV4-1 and TRBJ1-3; no firm D call. Germline V lookup: CDR1 MGHRA, CDR2 YSYEKL. The CDR3 is 17 amino acids. The V end was cut by 2 bases, the J end by 3 bases, with 17 bases between.

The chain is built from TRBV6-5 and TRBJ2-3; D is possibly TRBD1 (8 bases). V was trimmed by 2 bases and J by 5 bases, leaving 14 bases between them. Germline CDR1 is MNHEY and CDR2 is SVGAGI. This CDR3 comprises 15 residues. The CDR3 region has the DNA TGTGCCAGCAGTTACACAGGGGGGGCGGAAGATACGCAGTATTTT. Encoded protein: CASSYTGGAEDTQYF.

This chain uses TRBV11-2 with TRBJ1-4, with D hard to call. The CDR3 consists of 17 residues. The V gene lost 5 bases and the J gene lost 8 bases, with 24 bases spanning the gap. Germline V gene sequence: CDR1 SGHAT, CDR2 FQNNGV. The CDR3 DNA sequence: TGTGCCAGCAGCGACTGGACTAGCGGGGAGACATCGGAAAAACTGTTTTTT. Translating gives CASSDWTSGETSEKLFF.

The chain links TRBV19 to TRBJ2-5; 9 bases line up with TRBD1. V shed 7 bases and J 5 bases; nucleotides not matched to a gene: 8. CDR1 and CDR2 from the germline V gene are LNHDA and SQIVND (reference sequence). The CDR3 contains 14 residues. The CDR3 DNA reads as TGTGCCAGTACCCTACAGGGGGCTGGGGAGACCCAGTACTTC. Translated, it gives CASTLQGAGETQYF.

CDR3 DNA: TGCGCCAGCAGCCAAGTATGGTCGGAAAAACTGTTTTTT. This translates into CASSQVWSEKLFF. The chain combines TRBV4-3 with TRBJ1-4; D unclear. This CDR3 region has 13 residues. The germline V and J ends were trimmed by 1 base and 8 bases, with 8 bases remaining between them. Germline V gene data show CDR1 as LGHNA and CDR2 as YSLEER.

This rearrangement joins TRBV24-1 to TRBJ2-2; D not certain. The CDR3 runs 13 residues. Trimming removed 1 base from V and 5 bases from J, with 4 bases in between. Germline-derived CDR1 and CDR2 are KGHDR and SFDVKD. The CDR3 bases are TGTGCCACCAGTGATTTAGGGACCGGGGAGCTGTTTTTT. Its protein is CATSDLGTGELFF.

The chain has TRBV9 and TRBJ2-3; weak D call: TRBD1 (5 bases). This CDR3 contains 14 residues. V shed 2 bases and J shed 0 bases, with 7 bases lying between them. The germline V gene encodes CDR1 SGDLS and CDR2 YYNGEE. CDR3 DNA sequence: TGTGCCAGCAGCGTCAGGGTAAGCACAGATACGCAGTATTTT. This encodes CASSVRVSTDTQYF.

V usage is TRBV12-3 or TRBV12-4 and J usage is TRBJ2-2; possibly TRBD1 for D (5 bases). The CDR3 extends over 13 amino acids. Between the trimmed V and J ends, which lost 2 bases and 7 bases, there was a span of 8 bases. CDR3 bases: TGTGCCAGCAGTTTACTGGGGCACGGGGAGCTGTTTTTT. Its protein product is CASSLLGHGELFF.

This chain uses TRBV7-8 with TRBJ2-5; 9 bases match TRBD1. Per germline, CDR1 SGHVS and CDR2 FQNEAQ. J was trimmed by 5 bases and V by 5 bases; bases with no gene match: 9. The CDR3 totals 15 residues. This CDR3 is CASSGRDRVRETQYF. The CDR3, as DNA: TGTGCCAGCAGCGGCCGGGACAGGGTTAGGGAGACCCAGTACTTC.

The CDR3 sequence: CASSLFGGNEQFF. CDR3 coding DNA: TGTGCCAGCAGCTTATTTGGTGGGAATGAGCAGTTCTTC. The J gene is TRBJ2-1, the V gene TRBV7-2; D call uncertain. The V end was cut by 2 bases, the J end by 7 bases, with 9 bases between. Germline V gene data show CDR1 as SGHTA and CDR2 as FQGNSA. The CDR3 extends over 13 amino acids. The whole variable domain, remainder taken from reference TRBV7-2 and TRBJ2-1, is GAGVSQSPSNKVTEKGKDVELRCDPISGHTALYWYRQSLGQGLEFLIYFQGNSAPDKSGLPSDRFSAERTGGSVSTLTIQRTQQEDSAVYLCASSLFGGNEQFFGPGTRLTVL.

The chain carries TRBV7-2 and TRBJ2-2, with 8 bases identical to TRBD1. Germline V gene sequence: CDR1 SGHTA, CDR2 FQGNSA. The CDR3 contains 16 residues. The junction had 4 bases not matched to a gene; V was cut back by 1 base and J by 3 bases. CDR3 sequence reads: CASSLGTGRYTGELFF. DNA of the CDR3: TGTGCCAGCAGCTTAGGGACAGGGCGGTACACCGGGGAGCTGTTTTTT.

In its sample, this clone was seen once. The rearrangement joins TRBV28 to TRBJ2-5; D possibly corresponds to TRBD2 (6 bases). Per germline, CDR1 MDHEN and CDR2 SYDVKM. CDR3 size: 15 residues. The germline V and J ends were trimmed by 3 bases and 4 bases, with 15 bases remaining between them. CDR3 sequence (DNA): TGTGCCAGCAGTTTTAGTGGGGGGATGACAGAGACCCAGTACTTC. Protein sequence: CASSFSGGMTETQYF.

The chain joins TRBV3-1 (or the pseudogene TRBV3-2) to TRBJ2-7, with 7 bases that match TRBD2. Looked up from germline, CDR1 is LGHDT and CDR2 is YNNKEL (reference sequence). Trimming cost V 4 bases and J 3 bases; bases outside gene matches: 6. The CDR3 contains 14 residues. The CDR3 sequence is CASSPSGGGYEQYF. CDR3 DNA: TGTGCCAGCAGCCCGAGTGGGGGGGGCTACGAGCAGTACTTC.

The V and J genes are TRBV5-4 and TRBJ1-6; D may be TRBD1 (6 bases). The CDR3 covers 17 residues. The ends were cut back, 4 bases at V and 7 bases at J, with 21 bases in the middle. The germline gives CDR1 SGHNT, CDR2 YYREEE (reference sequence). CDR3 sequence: CASSLGGPGLRNSPLHF. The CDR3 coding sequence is TGTGCCAGCAGCCTGGGGGGCCCAGGGCTTAGGAATTCACCCCTCCACTTT.

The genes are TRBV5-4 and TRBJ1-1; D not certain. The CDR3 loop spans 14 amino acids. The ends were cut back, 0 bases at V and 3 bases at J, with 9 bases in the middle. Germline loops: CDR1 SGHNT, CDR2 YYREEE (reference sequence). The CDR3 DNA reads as TGTGCCAGCAGCTTGGCTAGGTCCTACACTGAAGCTTTCTTT. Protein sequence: CASSLARSYTEAFF.

DNA for the CDR3: TGTGCCAGCAGCTGGGGGGCGACTAGCGGGGGCACAGATACGCAGTATTTT. Its translation: CASSWGATSGGTDTQYF. The genes are TRBV7-2 and TRBJ2-3; 11 bases are a match to TRBD2. V lost 4 bases to trimming and J lost 1 base; unmatched junction nucleotides: 7. Germline-derived CDR1 and CDR2 are SGHTA and FQGNSA. The CDR3 is 17 amino acids.

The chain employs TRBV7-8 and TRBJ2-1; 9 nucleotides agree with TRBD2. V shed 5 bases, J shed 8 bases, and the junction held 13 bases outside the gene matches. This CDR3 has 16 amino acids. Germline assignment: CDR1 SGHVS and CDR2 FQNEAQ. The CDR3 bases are TGTGCCAGCAGCGAGCAAATAGCGGGGGCGGGCGATGAGCAGTTCTTC. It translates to CASSEQIAGAGDEQFF. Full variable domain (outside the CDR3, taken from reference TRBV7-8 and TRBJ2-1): GAGVSQSPRYKVAKRGQDVALRCDPISGHVSLFWYQQALGQGPEFLTYFQNEAQLDKSGLPSDRFFAERPEGSVSTLKIQRTQQEDSAVYLCASSEQIAGAGDEQFFGPGTRLTVL.

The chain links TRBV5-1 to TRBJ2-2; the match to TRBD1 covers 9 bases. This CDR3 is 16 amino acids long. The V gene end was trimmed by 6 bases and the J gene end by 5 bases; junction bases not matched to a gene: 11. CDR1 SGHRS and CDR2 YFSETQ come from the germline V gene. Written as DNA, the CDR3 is TGCGCCAGCAACGGACAGGGGCCCCCCCCGACCGGGGAGCTGTTTTTT. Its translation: CASNGQGPPPTGELFF. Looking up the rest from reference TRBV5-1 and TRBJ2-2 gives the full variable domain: KAGVTQTPRYLIKTRGQQVTLSCSPISGHRSVSWYQQTPGQGLQFLFEYFSETQRNKGNFPGRFSGRQFSNSRSEMNVSTLELGDSALYLCASNGQGPPPTGELFFGEGSRLTVL.

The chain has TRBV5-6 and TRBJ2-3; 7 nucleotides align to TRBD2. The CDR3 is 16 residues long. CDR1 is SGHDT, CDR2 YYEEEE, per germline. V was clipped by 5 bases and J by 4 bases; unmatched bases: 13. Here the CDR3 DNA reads TGTGCCAGCAGGTCACTAGCGAAAGATCTCGCAGATACGCAGTATTTT. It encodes CASRSLAKDLADTQYF.

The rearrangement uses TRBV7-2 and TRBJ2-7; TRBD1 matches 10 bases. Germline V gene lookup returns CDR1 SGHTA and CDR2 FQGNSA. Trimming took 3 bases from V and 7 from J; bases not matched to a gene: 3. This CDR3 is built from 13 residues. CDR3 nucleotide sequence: TGTGCCAGCAGCTTCGACAGGGGGCGAGAGCAGTACTTC. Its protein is CASSFDRGREQYF.

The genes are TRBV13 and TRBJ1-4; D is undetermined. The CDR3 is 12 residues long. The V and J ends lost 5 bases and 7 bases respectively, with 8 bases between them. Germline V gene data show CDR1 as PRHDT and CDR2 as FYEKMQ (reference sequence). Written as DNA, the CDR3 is TGTGCCAGCAGCGACCTCGGTGAAAAACTGTTTTTT. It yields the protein CASSDLGEKLFF. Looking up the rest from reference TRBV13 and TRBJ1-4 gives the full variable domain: AAGVIQSPRHLIKEKRETATLKCYPIPRHDTVYWYQQGPGQDPQFLISFYEKMQSDKGSIPDRFSAQQFSDYHSELNMSSLELGDSALYFCASSDLGEKLFFGSGTQLSVL.

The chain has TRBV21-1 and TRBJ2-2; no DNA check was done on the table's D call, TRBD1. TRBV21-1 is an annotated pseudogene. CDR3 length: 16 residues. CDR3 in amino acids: CASSNSRGGNTGELFF. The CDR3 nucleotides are TGTGCCAGCAGCAATTCTAGAGGGGGAAACACCGGGGAGCTGTTTTTT.

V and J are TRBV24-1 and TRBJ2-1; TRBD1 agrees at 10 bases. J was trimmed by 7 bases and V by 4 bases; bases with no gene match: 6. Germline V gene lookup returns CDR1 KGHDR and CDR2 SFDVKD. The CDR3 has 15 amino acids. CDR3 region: CATSDLGQGLNEQFF. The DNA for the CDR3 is TGTGCCACCAGTGACCTGGGACAGGGGCTGAATGAGCAGTTCTTC.